The 6 T cell receptor beta chains listed next were all sequenced from one sample in a study of blood T cells in healthy people across ages. With a J-beta primer mix and a sample-barcoded 5' primer, a second PCR ran about 7 to 11 cycles. TCRdb fed the 5' RACE reads into MiXCR, producing one record per CDR3 protein. The sample includes 600,000 to 850,000 distinct CDR3 sequences, 20% to 30% seen only once; the top ten take more than 7.5%. The data also belong to a second study, concerning T cells of mothers and their children.

The sample comprised blood. Receptors were obtained from a boy younger than 18 in good health.

In its sample, this clonotype was seen a few times. The V call is TRBV5-6, the J call TRBJ1-5; D call uncertain. The CDR3 length is 16 residues. Germline V CDR1 and CDR2: SGHDT, YYEEEE. The V gene lost 0 bases and the J gene lost 0 bases, with 10 bases spanning the gap. CDR3 protein: CASSLGGATSNQPQHF. The CDR3 coding sequence is TGTGCCAGCAGCTTGGGAGGAGCTACTAGCAATCAGCCCCAGCATTTT.

The CDR3 coding sequence is TGCGCCAGCAGCCAAGACAGGGACCCCAACCCCGGGGAGCTGTTTTTT. It codes for CASSQDRDPNPGELFF. J is TRBJ2-2 and V is TRBV4-3; TRBD1 or TRBD2 may be the D gene (5 bases each). The V and J ends lost 0 bases and 6 bases respectively, with 14 bases between them. The CDR3 covers 16 residues. Per germline, CDR1 LGHNA and CDR2 YSLEER.

CDR3 DNA sequence: TGCAGCGTTGAAATGGCCGAGTTCGGCACTGAAGCTTTCTTT. Translating it yields CSVEMAEFGTEAFF. The rearrangement links TRBV29-1 to TRBJ1-1, with D unresolved. From germline, CDR1 is SQVTM and CDR2 ANQGSEA. V was clipped by 2 bases and J by 4 bases, with 14 bases between them. This CDR3 comprises 14 residues.

This chain joins TRBV29-1 and TRBJ2-1; no clear D. The CDR3 consists of 13 residues. Germline CDR1 is SQVTM and CDR2 is ANQGSEA. The germline V and J ends were trimmed by 1 base and 4 bases, with 8 bases remaining between them. DNA of the CDR3: TGCAGCGTTGAAGCGATATTTTACAATGAGCAGTTCTTC. It encodes CSVEAIFYNEQFF.

J is TRBJ2-7 and V is TRBV4-1; 8 bases are a match to TRBD1. Trimming cost V 1 base and J 0 bases; bases outside gene matches: 2. This CDR3 contains 15 residues. Germline-derived CDR1 and CDR2 are MGHRA and YSYEKL. CDR3 protein: CASSQGQGSSYEQYF. CDR3 DNA sequence: TGCGCCAGCAGCCAAGGACAGGGGAGCTCCTACGAGCAGTACTTC.

This clonotype was observed a handful of times. The chain employs TRBV15 and TRBJ2-1, with 7 positions matching TRBD2. The DNA end lines up better with TRBJ2-5; the J call may be wrong. CDR1 and CDR2 from the germline V gene are LNHNV and YYDKDF (reference sequence). CDR3 length: 12 residues. The DNA of the CDR3 is TGTGCGCTCGGGGGGAATAAAGAGACCCAGTACTTC. Translated, it gives CALGGNKETQYF.